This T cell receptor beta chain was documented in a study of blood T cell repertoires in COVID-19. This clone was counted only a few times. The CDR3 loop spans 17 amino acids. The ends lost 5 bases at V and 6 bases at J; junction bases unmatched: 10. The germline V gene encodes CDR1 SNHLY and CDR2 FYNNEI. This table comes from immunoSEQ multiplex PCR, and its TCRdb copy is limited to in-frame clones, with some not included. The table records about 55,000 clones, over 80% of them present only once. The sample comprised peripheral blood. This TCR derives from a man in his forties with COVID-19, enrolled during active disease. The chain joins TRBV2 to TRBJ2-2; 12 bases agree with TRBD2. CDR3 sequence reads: CASSPGGTSGYAGELFF. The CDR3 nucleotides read TGTGCCAGCAGTCCTGGGGGGACTAGCGGGTACGCCGGGGAGCTGTTTTTT.